These 5 T cell receptor beta chains were all obtained from the same sample, sequenced in a study of cytomegalovirus exposure and HLA in healthy donors. With 60 Vbeta and 13 Jbeta primers, the PCR was carried out. Assay: immunoSEQ multiplex PCR; the TCRdb copy retains only in-frame clones and omits some. The table has around 150,000 clones, over 60% seen once; the top ten hold around 15%. The sequencing sample was made of PBMCs. All receptors come from a man in his forties or fifties in good health and CMV-seropositive.

The rearrangement uses TRBV21-1 and TRBJ2-7; the table gives TRBD1 as D, unverified against the DNA. TRBV21-1 is classified as a pseudogene. CDR3 length: 16 residues. Here the CDR3 DNA reads TGTGCCAGCAGCAAGGCGGCGAGACACAGGTCCTACGAGCAGTACGTC. It translates to CASSKAARHRSYEQYV.

This chain links TRBV11-2 with TRBJ2-1; D gene unclear. The CDR3 is 15 residues long. Between the trimmed V and J ends, which lost 1 base and 0 bases, there was a span of 7 bases. CDR1 is SGHAT and CDR2 is FQNNGV in the germline V gene. The CDR3 nucleotides are TGTGCCAGCAGCTTAGGCGTGAACTCCTACAATGAGCAGTTCTTC. It is translated as CASSLGVNSYNEQFF. The full variable domain, in which reference TRBV11-2 and TRBJ2-1 provide the parts outside the CDR3, is EAGVAQSPRYKIIEKRQSVAFWCNPISGHATLYWYQQILGQGPKLLIQFQNNGVVDDSQLPKDRFSAERLKGVDSTLKIQPAKLEDSAVYLCASSLGVNSYNEQFFGPGTRLTVL.

V is TRBV29-1 and J is TRBJ2-1; 7 nucleotides align to TRBD1. The CDR3 consists of 14 residues. Germline V CDR1 and CDR2: SQVTM, ANQGSEA. V shed 7 bases and J 0 bases; nucleotides not matched to a gene: 6. The CDR3 protein is CSALRDSSYNEQFF. CDR3 DNA: TGCAGCGCTCTCCGGGACAGCTCCTACAATGAGCAGTTCTTC.

The genes are TRBV5-4 and TRBJ2-5, with 12 bases fitting TRBD2. V shed 1 base, J shed 9 bases, and the junction held 7 bases outside the gene matches. Looked up from germline, CDR1 is SGHNT and CDR2 is YYREEE (reference sequence). The length of the CDR3 is 15 residues. DNA for the CDR3: TGTGCCAGCAGCTTGAGGACTAGCGGGGAGTCGTCCCAGTACTTC. Encoded protein: CASSLRTSGESSQYF.

The gene calls are TRBV10-3 and TRBJ1-1; D may be TRBD1 (6 bases). This CDR3 region has 12 residues. V shed 10 bases and J shed 2 bases, with 11 bases lying between them. Germline V lookup: CDR1 ENHRY, CDR2 SYGVKD. The CDR3 DNA reads as TGTGCCAGCTCCAGGGGAAACACTGAAGCTTTCTTT. This encodes CASSRGNTEAFF.